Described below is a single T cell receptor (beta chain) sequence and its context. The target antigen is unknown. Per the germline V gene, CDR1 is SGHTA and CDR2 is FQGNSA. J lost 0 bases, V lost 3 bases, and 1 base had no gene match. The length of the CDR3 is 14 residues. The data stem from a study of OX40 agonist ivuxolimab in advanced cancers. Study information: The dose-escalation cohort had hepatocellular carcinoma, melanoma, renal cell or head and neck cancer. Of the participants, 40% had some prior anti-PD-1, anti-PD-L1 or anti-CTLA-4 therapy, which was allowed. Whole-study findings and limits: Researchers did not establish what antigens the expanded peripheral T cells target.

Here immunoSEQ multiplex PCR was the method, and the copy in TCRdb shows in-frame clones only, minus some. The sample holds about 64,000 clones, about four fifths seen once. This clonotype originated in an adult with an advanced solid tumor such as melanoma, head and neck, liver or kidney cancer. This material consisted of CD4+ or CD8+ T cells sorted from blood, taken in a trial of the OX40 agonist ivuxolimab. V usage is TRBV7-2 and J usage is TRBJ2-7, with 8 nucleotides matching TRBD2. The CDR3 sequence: CASSFSGASYEQYF. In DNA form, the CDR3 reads TGTGCCAGCAGCTTTAGCGGGGCCTCCTACGAGCAGTACTTC.